A selection of T cell receptor beta chains follows, all from one sample in a study of blood T cell repertoires in COVID-19. Here immunoSEQ multiplex PCR was the method, and the copy in TCRdb shows in-frame clones only, minus some. This sample has roughly 260,000 clones, with over 75% found just once. The sample was PBMCs or T cells enriched from blood (not recorded which). The receptors stem from a woman in her forties or fifties who had recovered from COVID-19. The CDR3 runs from the conserved cysteine through the conserved F or W. The D gene is left open where the match is weak. The size field is filled for only some rows; it gives once, few, many or a size class.

abundance: .; d_gene: .; v_gene: TRBV4-2; j_gene: TRBJ1-5; CDR3nt: TGTGCCAGCAGCCAAGGGTCCGGGTCTAATCAGCCCCAGCATTTT; CDR3aa: CASSQGSGSNQPQHF
abundance: .; d_gene: .; v_gene: TRBV27; j_gene: TRBJ1-1; CDR3nt: TGTGCCAGCAGTTTAAATGGGGGCGGCACTGAAGCTTTCTTT; CDR3aa: CASSLNGGGTEAFF
abundance: .; d_gene: .; v_gene: TRBV27; j_gene: TRBJ1-3; CDR3nt: TGTGCCAGCAGTTTATGGGGGCCTGGAAACACCATATATTTT; CDR3aa: CASSLWGPGNTIYF
abundance: .; d_gene: TRBD1; v_gene: TRBV9; j_gene: TRBJ1-2; CDR3nt: TGTGCCAGCAGCGTAGCACAGGGGACTAACTATGGCTACACCTTC; CDR3aa: CASSVAQGTNYGYTF
abundance: .; d_gene: .; v_gene: TRBV9; j_gene: TRBJ2-2; CDR3nt: TGTGCCAGCAGCGCCTCGGGACACCGCACCGGGGAGCTGTTTTTT; CDR3aa: CASSASGHRTGELFF
abundance: once; d_gene: .; v_gene: TRBV27; j_gene: TRBJ1-6; CDR3nt: TGTGCCAGCAGGTTAAGCCGGACAGCGAATTCACCCCTCCACTTT; CDR3aa: CASRLSRTANSPLHF
abundance: .; d_gene: .; v_gene: TRBV11-2; j_gene: TRBJ2-7; CDR3nt: TGTGCCAGCAGCTTAGCTCAGGTCTCCTACGAGCAGTACTTC; CDR3aa: CASSLAQVSYEQYF
abundance: .; d_gene: .; v_gene: TRBV9; j_gene: TRBJ1-3; CDR3nt: TGTGCCAGCAGCCCGAACGTCTACTCTGGAAACACCATATATTTT; CDR3aa: CASSPNVYSGNTIYF
abundance: .; d_gene: .; v_gene: TRBV6-2/TRBV6-3; j_gene: TRBJ2-1; CDR3nt: TGTGCCAGCAGTCGACAGGCCAGGGGCAATGAGCAGTTCTTC; CDR3aa: CASSRQARGNEQFF
abundance: .; d_gene: TRBD1; v_gene: TRBV18; j_gene: TRBJ1-4; CDR3nt: TGTGCCAGCTCAGCAGGGGGCCAGAAACTGTTTTTT; CDR3aa: CASSAGGQKLFF
abundance: .; d_gene: TRBD1; v_gene: TRBV28; j_gene: TRBJ2-7; CDR3nt: TGTGCCAGCAGTTTGGAGTGGCAGGGGGCCGGGGAGCAGTACTTC; CDR3aa: CASSLEWQGAGEQYF
abundance: .; d_gene: .; v_gene: TRBV7-2; j_gene: TRBJ2-7; CDR3nt: TGTGCCAGCAGCCCGAGGGTCACCTCCTACGAGCAGTACTTC; CDR3aa: CASSPRVTSYEQYF
abundance: .; d_gene: .; v_gene: TRBV6-5; j_gene: TRBJ1-1; CDR3nt: TGTGCCAGCAGCGTTACCCCGGGTGGGACTGAAGCTTTCTTT; CDR3aa: CASSVTPGGTEAFF
abundance: few; d_gene: .; v_gene: TRBV2; j_gene: TRBJ1-1; CDR3nt: TGTGCCAGCCTCGTATGGAACACTGAAGCTTTCTTT; CDR3aa: CASLVWNTEAFF
abundance: .; d_gene: .; v_gene: TRBV11-2; j_gene: TRBJ1-5; CDR3nt: TGTGCCAGCAGCTTAGGCAACAGGAATCAGCCCCAGCATTTT; CDR3aa: CASSLGNRNQPQHF
abundance: .; d_gene: TRBD1; v_gene: TRBV5-6; j_gene: TRBJ1-5; CDR3nt: TGTGCCAGCAGCTTTTCGGGAACTGACAGGGGCAATCAGCCCCAGCATTTT; CDR3aa: CASSFSGTDRGNQPQHF
abundance: .; d_gene: .; v_gene: TRBV19; j_gene: TRBJ2-1; CDR3nt: TGTGCCAGTAACTCCCGCCATTCTTCCGATGAGCAGTTCTTC; CDR3aa: CASNSRHSSDEQFF
abundance: .; d_gene: .; v_gene: TRBV28; j_gene: TRBJ1-1; CDR3nt: TGTGCCAGCGGAGCGGGGGGAAGCGGGGGGAAAGCTTTCTTT; CDR3aa: CASGAGGSGGKAFF
abundance: .; d_gene: .; v_gene: TRBV19; j_gene: TRBJ2-2; CDR3nt: TGTGCCAGTAGTATGCGAGGGGAGCTGTTTTTT; CDR3aa: CASSMRGELFF
abundance: .; d_gene: .; v_gene: TRBV7-9; j_gene: TRBJ1-1; CDR3nt: TGTGCCAGCAGCTTCTTGGTTGGAGGTGCTGAAGCTTTCTTT; CDR3aa: CASSFLVGGAEAFF
abundance: .; d_gene: .; v_gene: TRBV2; j_gene: TRBJ1-3; CDR3nt: TGTGCCAGCAGTGAAGGCACTCTCTCTGGAAACACCATATATTTT; CDR3aa: CASSEGTLSGNTIYF
abundance: .; d_gene: .; v_gene: TRBV11-2; j_gene: TRBJ2-7; CDR3nt: TGTGCCAGCAGCTTTCGGCAGGGTCACGAGCAGTACTTC; CDR3aa: CASSFRQGHEQYF
abundance: .; d_gene: .; v_gene: TRBV29-1; j_gene: TRBJ2-1; CDR3nt: TGCAGCGTTGCGGCAGGGGCGAGATCCTACAATGAGCAGTTCTTC; CDR3aa: CSVAAGARSYNEQFF
abundance: .; d_gene: TRBD2; v_gene: TRBV6-5; j_gene: TRBJ2-1; CDR3nt: TGTGCCAGCAGGGCGGGAGTCAATGAGCAGTTCTTC; CDR3aa: CASRAGVNEQFF
abundance: .; d_gene: TRBD2; v_gene: TRBV18; j_gene: TRBJ2-7; CDR3nt: TGTGCCAGCTCACCATTATCGCTGTGGGCGGGAGGATCCTACGAGCAGTACTTC; CDR3aa: CASSPLSLWAGGSYEQYF
abundance: .; d_gene: TRBD2; v_gene: TRBV5-6; j_gene: TRBJ2-1; CDR3nt: TGTGCCAGCAGCTCCCGGGGTAGCGGGGTACCTTACAATGAGCAGTTCTTC; CDR3aa: CASSSRGSGVPYNEQFF
abundance: .; d_gene: TRBD1; v_gene: TRBV10-3; j_gene: TRBJ2-7; CDR3nt: TGTGCCATCAGCCAGGGACAGCTGACCTACGAGCAGTACTTC; CDR3aa: CAISQGQLTYEQYF
abundance: .; d_gene: .; v_gene: TRBV13; j_gene: TRBJ1-4; CDR3nt: TGTGCCAGCAGCTTGAGGCAGGGTGGAGAAAAACTGTTTTTT; CDR3aa: CASSLRQGGEKLFF
abundance: .; d_gene: .; v_gene: TRBV21-1; j_gene: TRBJ2-4; CDR3nt: TGTGCCAGCAGCAAAGAAGAGGGCGCCAAAAACATTCAGTACTTC; CDR3aa: CASSKEEGAKNIQYF
abundance: .; d_gene: .; v_gene: TRBV2; j_gene: TRBJ2-7; CDR3nt: TGTGCCAGCAGTGAAAGGGGGATCGACGAGCAGTACTTC; CDR3aa: CASSERGIDEQYF
abundance: .; d_gene: .; v_gene: TRBV6-5; j_gene: TRBJ2-3; CDR3nt: TGTGCCAGCAGTTACGCGGGAGAGGGGGCAGATACGCAGTATTTT; CDR3aa: CASSYAGEGADTQYF
abundance: .; d_gene: TRBD2; v_gene: TRBV7-3; j_gene: TRBJ2-7; CDR3nt: TGTGCCAGCAGCAAGACTAGCGGGATCATCTACGAGCAGTACTTC; CDR3aa: CASSKTSGIIYEQYF
abundance: .; d_gene: TRBD2; v_gene: TRBV5-1; j_gene: TRBJ2-3; CDR3nt: TGCGCCAGCAGTGCGGGAGGGCCACCAGATACGCAGTATTTT; CDR3aa: CASSAGGPPDTQYF
abundance: .; d_gene: TRBD2; v_gene: TRBV9; j_gene: TRBJ2-3; CDR3nt: TGTGCCAGCAGCGTAGCGGGAGGGCCGAGGGATACGCAGTATTTT; CDR3aa: CASSVAGGPRDTQYF
abundance: .; d_gene: .; v_gene: TRBV28; j_gene: TRBJ1-5; CDR3nt: TGTGCCAGCAGTCCTTTAGATCAGCCCCAGCATTTT; CDR3aa: CASSPLDQPQHF
abundance: .; d_gene: .; v_gene: TRBV15; j_gene: TRBJ2-1; CDR3nt: TGTGCCACCACCGGGAACTCCTACAATGAGCAGTTCTTC; CDR3aa: CATTGNSYNEQFF
abundance: .; d_gene: TRBD1; v_gene: TRBV5-1; j_gene: TRBJ1-5; CDR3nt: TGCGCCAGCAGCTCGGGGACAGACTACAATCAGCCCCAGCATTTT; CDR3aa: CASSSGTDYNQPQHF
abundance: .; d_gene: TRBD2; v_gene: TRBV10-3; j_gene: TRBJ2-1; CDR3nt: TGTGCCATCAGTGAGTCGGCGGGAGGTGTCAATGAGCAGTTCTTC; CDR3aa: CAISESAGGVNEQFF
abundance: .; d_gene: .; v_gene: TRBV6-5; j_gene: TRBJ1-5; CDR3nt: TGTGCCAGCAAACAGGGAGCTGATCAGCCCCAGCATTTT; CDR3aa: CASKQGADQPQHF
abundance: .; d_gene: .; v_gene: TRBV7-2; j_gene: TRBJ2-3; CDR3nt: TGTGCCAGCAGCCCCACTCGAAATACAGATACGCAGTATTTT; CDR3aa: CASSPTRNTDTQYF
abundance: .; d_gene: TRBD1; v_gene: TRBV28; j_gene: TRBJ1-1; CDR3nt: TGTGCCAGCAGTTTCGGGACAGGGGGCTGGCGGGGAACTGAAGCTTTCTTT; CDR3aa: CASSFGTGGWRGTEAFF
abundance: .; d_gene: TRBD2; v_gene: TRBV10-3; j_gene: TRBJ2-7; CDR3nt: TGTGCCATCAGCTCCCTTACTAGCGGGAGGGTCTACGAGCAGTACTTC; CDR3aa: CAISSLTSGRVYEQYF
abundance: .; d_gene: .; v_gene: TRBV21-1; j_gene: TRBJ2-5; CDR3nt: TGTGCCAGCAGCAAAGATCTCGCGGGAGAATTTAAAGAGACCCAGTACTTC; CDR3aa: CASSKDLAGEFKETQYF
abundance: .; d_gene: .; v_gene: TRBV9; j_gene: TRBJ2-7; CDR3nt: TGTGCCAGCAGCGTCTCCAGCGGAAGGACCTACGAGCAGTACTTC; CDR3aa: CASSVSSGRTYEQYF
abundance: .; d_gene: TRBD2; v_gene: TRBV28; j_gene: TRBJ2-1; CDR3nt: TGTGCCAGCAGTCAAGGGACTAGCGGGGGCCTCCGAAGCTCCTACAATGAGCAGTTCTTC; CDR3aa: CASSQGTSGGLRSSYNEQFF
abundance: few; d_gene: TRBD1; v_gene: TRBV5-1; j_gene: TRBJ1-2; CDR3nt: TGCGCCAGCAGCCCAGGGACAGGGGGCGTCTATGGCTACACCTTC; CDR3aa: CASSPGTGGVYGYTF
abundance: .; d_gene: TRBD1; v_gene: TRBV5-6; j_gene: TRBJ1-1; CDR3nt: TGTGCCAGCACCCTAGACAGGGCAGAGGTGACTGAAGCTTTCTTT; CDR3aa: CASTLDRAEVTEAFF
abundance: .; d_gene: .; v_gene: TRBV4-2; j_gene: TRBJ1-3; CDR3nt: TGTGCCAGCGGGGGAGTCAACGGGGGAGGAAACACCATATATTTT; CDR3aa: CASGGVNGGGNTIYF
abundance: .; d_gene: TRBD2; v_gene: TRBV7-9; j_gene: TRBJ2-1; CDR3nt: TGTGCCAGCAGGGGACTAGGCGGCTCCTACAATGAGCAGTTCTTC; CDR3aa: CASRGLGGSYNEQFF
abundance: .; d_gene: TRBD1; v_gene: TRBV2; j_gene: TRBJ2-5; CDR3nt: TGTGCCAGCAGCCCACAGGGGTACCAAGAGACCCAGTACTTC; CDR3aa: CASSPQGYQETQYF